One sample yielded the 9 T cell receptor beta chains listed below, sequenced in a study of blood T cell repertoires in COVID-19. Some clones are missing from TCRdb's copy, which holds only in-frame ones; the method was immunoSEQ multiplex PCR. The sample has some 260,000 clones; around 84% are singletons. The specimen sequenced was PBMCs or T cells enriched from blood (not recorded which). Receptors were obtained from a man aged 25-45 years with acute COVID-19.

The rearrangement links TRBV19 to TRBJ2-3; TRBD1 might be the D (5 bases). V was clipped by 1 base and J by 2 bases, with 10 bases between them. Germline CDR1 and CDR2: LNHDA and SQIVND (reference sequence). There are 15 residues in the CDR3. The CDR3 is CASSIGRADTDTQYF. The CDR3 DNA sequence: TGTGCCAGTAGTATAGGCAGGGCTGACACAGATACGCAGTATTTT.

The gene calls are TRBV6-1 and TRBJ1-2; D possibly corresponds to TRBD1 (6 bases). Per the germline V gene, CDR1 is MNHNS and CDR2 is SASEGT. Trimming took 1 base from V and 2 from J, leaving 11 bases between them. The CDR3 has 15 residues. The CDR3 DNA sequence: TGTGCCAGCAGTGAAGGGTGGGGGCAGAACTATGGCTACACCTTC. Translating gives CASSEGWGQNYGYTF.

The J gene is TRBJ1-5, the V gene TRBV19; no firm D call. Trimming removed 2 bases from V and 5 bases from J, with 7 bases in between. The CDR3 is made up of 13 amino acids. CDR1 and CDR2 (germline): LNHDA, SQIVND (reference sequence). The CDR3 sequence: CASSIFSYQPQHF. In DNA form, the CDR3 reads TGTGCCAGTAGTATATTCTCCTATCAGCCCCAGCATTTT. Together with reference TRBV19 and TRBJ1-5, the CDR3 gives the full variable domain: DGGITQSPKYLFRKEGQNVTLSCEQNLNHDAMYWYRQDPGQGLRLIYYSQIVNDFQKGDIAEGYSVSREKKESFPLTVTSAQKNPTAFYLCASSIFSYQPQHFGDGTRLSIL.

The chain couples TRBV10-2 to TRBJ2-4; 12 bases map to TRBD2. The germline V gene has CDR1 WSHSY and CDR2 SAAADI. V lost 8 bases and J lost 1; bases outside the gene matches: 3. CDR3 length: 15 amino acids. The CDR3 loop reads CASRLAGEAKNIQYF. CDR3 DNA sequence: TGCGCCAGCCGACTAGCGGGAGAGGCCAAAAACATTCAGTACTTC.

This chain links TRBV28 with TRBJ1-2; a weak D match, TRBD1 (5 bases). The V and J ends lost 3 bases and 6 bases respectively, with 11 bases between them. The CDR3 consists of 13 residues. Germline V gene data show CDR1 as MDHEN and CDR2 as SYDVKM. CDR3 loop: CASSLGQKDGYTF. CDR3 DNA sequence: TGTGCCAGCAGTTTGGGGCAGAAGGATGGCTACACCTTC.

The chain uses TRBV6-5 and TRBJ2-7; D may be TRBD2 (5 bases). This CDR3 has 11 residues. Germline V gene data show CDR1 as MNHEY and CDR2 as SVGAGI. V lost 5 bases and J lost 12, with 14 bases in between. CDR3 amino acids: CASSNKIGGYV. The DNA for the CDR3 is TGTGCCAGCAGTAACAAGATCGGAGGGTACGTC.

The rearrangement joins TRBV5-1 to TRBJ2-7, with D possibly matching TRBD1 (6 bases). The germline CDR1 and CDR2 sequences are SGHRS and YFSETQ. CDR3 length: 13 amino acids. The V and J ends lost 0 bases and 3 bases respectively, with 7 bases between them. CDR3 nucleotides: TGCGCCAGCAGCTTGGGGACAGACTACGAGCAGTACGTC. It codes for CASSLGTDYEQYV.

The rearrangement uses TRBV15 and TRBJ1-1, with TRBD1 matching over 11 bases. CDR3 size: 16 residues. Losses at the gene ends were 2 bases for V and 6 bases for J; bases not matched to a gene: 8. Per germline, CDR1 LNHNV and CDR2 YYDKDF (reference sequence). The CDR3, as DNA: TGTGCCACCAGCAGAATAACCGGGACAGGGGGTTCTGAAGCTTTCTTT. It translates to CATSRITGTGGSEAFF.

The chain couples TRBV3-1 (or the pseudogene TRBV3-2) to TRBJ2-1, with 10 bases lining up with TRBD2. The junction had 5 bases not matched to a gene; V was cut back by 4 bases and J by 5 bases. Germline CDR1 LGHDT, CDR2 YNNKEL (reference sequence). This CDR3 contains 15 residues. CDR3 in DNA: TGTGCCAGCAGCCCCGGGACTAGCGCCAACAATGAGCAGTTCTTC. It codes for CASSPGTSANNEQFF.